This T cell receptor beta chain originates from a study of radiotherapy plus CTLA-4 blockade in lung cancer. The assay was immunoSEQ multiplex PCR, and TCRdb's table has in-frame clones only and misses some. The data show 24,000 or so clones, 71% seen once. People whose metastatic non-small-cell lung cancer was chemo-refractory got focal radiation along with CTLA-4 blockade by ipilimumab. CDR1 is SEHNR, CDR2 FQNEAQ, per germline (reference sequence). The CDR3 contains 14 residues. After removal of 3 bases from V and 7 bases from J, the junction contained 9 bases not matched to a gene. The TCR comes from a human donor with non-small cell lung cancer whose response to radiotherapy plus ipilimumab could not be evaluated. This specimen consisted of peripheral blood, obtained from a patient treated with radiotherapy plus ipilimumab. The chain couples TRBV7-9 to TRBJ2-7, with TRBD1 identical over 7 bases. The CDR3 reads CASSFQGEFGEQYF. The CDR3 DNA follows: TGTGCCAGCAGCTTTCAGGGGGAGTTCGGGGAGCAGTACTTC.